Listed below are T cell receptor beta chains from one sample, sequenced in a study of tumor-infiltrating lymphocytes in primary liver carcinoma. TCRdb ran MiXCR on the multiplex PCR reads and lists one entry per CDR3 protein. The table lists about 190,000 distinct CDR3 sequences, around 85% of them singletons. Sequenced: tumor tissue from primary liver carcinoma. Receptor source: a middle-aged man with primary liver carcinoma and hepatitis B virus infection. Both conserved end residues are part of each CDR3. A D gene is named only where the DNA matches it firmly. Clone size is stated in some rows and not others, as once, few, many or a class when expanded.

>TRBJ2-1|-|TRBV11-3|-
TGTGCCAGCATCTCAGGTGTCTCGAACAATGAGCAGTTCTTC
CASISGVSNNEQFF
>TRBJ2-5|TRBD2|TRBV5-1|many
TGCGCCAGCAGCGAAGCGGGAGGGAGCGAGACCCAGTACTTC
CASSEAGGSETQYF
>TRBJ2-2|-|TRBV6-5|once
TGTGCCAGCAGTTACTTGTGGTCTAGTGGGAGTATCGGGGAGCTGTTTTTT
CASSYLWSSGSIGELFF
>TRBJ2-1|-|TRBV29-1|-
TGCAGCCTCGACGGGACATGGGTGAGCAATGAGCAGTTCTTC
CSLDGTWVSNEQFF
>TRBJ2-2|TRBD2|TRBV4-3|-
TGCGCCAGCAACCAAATCACTAGCGGATATACGAACACCGGGGAGCTGTTTTTT
CASNQITSGYTNTGELFF
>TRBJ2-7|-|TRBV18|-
TGTGCCAGCTCACTCTCGGCGGGGGCCTACGGGCAATACTTC
CASSLSAGAYGQYF
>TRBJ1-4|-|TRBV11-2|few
TGTACCAGCAGCAAGCTGGGGGCGGGAAATGAAGAATTGTTTTTT
CTSSKLGAGNEELFF
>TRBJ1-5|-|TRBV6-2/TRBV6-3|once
TGTGCCGGCAGTAGCGTCTACAGGGAGGATCAGCCCCAGCATTTT
CAGSSVYREDQPQHF
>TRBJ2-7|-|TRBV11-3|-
TGTGCCAAGAACTTAGGCTCCGGGACCCGCTACGAGCAGTACTTC
CAKNLGSGTRYEQYF
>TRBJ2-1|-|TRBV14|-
TGTGCCAGCAACCCCCGGAAGGTCGGGGAGCAGTTCTTC
CASNPRKVGEQFF
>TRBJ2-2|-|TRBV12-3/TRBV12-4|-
TGTGCCAGCAGTTTGATAGTAGACACCGGGGAGCTGTTTTTT
CASSLIVDTGELFF
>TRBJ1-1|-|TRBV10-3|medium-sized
TGTGCCATCCAAGGGGGAGGAGTGAACACTGAAGCTTTCTTT
CAIQGGGVNTEAFF
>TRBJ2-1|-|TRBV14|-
TGTGCCAGCAGTGCCTTAGTGGGATGGGTAAAGAATGAGCAGTTCTTC
CASSALVGWVKNEQFF
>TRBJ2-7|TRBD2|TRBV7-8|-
TGTGCCAGCAACTTAGTCGGGAGGGAAGAGCAGTACTTC
CASNLVGREEQYF
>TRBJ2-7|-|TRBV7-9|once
TGTGCCAGCACCTTGGACTCCCAAACCTCCTACGAGCAGTACTTC
CASTLDSQTSYEQYF
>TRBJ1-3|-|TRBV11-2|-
TGTGCCAACAGCGTCTCCCATACCCGGGCCCCTGGAAACACTATATATTTT
CANSVSHTRAPGNTIYF
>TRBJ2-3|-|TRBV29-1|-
TGCAGCGTTGTGGGGGACTGGACAGATACGCAATATTTT
CSVVGDWTDTQYF